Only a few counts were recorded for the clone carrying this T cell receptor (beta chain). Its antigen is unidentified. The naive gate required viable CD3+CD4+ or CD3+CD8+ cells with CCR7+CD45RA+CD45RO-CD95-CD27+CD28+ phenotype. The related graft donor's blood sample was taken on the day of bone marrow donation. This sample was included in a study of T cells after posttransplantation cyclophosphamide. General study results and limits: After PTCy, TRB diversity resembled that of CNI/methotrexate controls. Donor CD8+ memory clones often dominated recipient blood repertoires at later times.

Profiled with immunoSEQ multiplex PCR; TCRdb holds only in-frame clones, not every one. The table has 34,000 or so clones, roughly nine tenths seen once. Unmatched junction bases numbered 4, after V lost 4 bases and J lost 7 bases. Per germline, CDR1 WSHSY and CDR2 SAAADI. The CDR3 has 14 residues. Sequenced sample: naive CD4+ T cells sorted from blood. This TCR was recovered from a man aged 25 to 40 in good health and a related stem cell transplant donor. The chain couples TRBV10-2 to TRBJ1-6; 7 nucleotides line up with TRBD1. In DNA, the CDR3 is TGCGCCAGCAGTGCCACAGGGGCGAATTCACCCCTCCACTTT. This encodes CASSATGANSPLHF.